This note documents a single TCR beta chain sequence. Its antigen is currently unknown. TCRdb keeps only in-frame clones here, not all; method: immunoSEQ multiplex PCR. Here the sample spans about 2,600 clones, roughly 90% being singletons. This sample stems from a study of brain metastases from non-small cell lung cancer. Germline CDR1 and CDR2: SGHVS and FQNEAQ. With 4 bases removed from V and 3 bases from J, the gap between germline ends came to 1 base. The CDR3 spans 11 residues. Broader study findings: In roughly 64% of brain metastases, T-cell clones were expanded compared with matched primary tumors. Compared with primary tumors, brain metastases showed less T-cell infiltration. Paired brain metastases and primary tumors largely shared TCR repertoires.

The source of this sequence is a donor aged 40 or over with non-small cell lung cancer. The rearrangement joins TRBV7-8 to TRBJ2-1, with D unclear. Material: primary lung tumor tissue. The CDR3 nucleotides are TGTGCCAGCAGCTACTACAATGAGCAGTTCTTC. Its translation is CASSYYNEQFF.